The clone carrying this T cell receptor beta chain occurred a few times. Its antigen is unidentified. This specimen belongs to a study of blood T cells in healthy people across ages. Study-level results: Aged donors had fewer naive CD4+ cells and lower diversity than long-lived donors.

A J-beta primer mix and a sample-barcoded 5' primer were used in a second PCR of roughly 7 to 12 cycles. TCRdb processed the 5' RACE reads anew with MiXCR; each CDR3 protein has one entry. The sample shows around 800,000 distinct CDR3 sequences, approximately 24% of them seen only once. This sample was shared with a second study, whose subject was T cells of mothers and their children. That publication notes: Maternal samples each gave over 9.5 million TCR beta CDR3 reads, and child samples approximately 3 million each. The study found slightly higher but non-significant overlap in related versus unrelated mother-child pairs.

The receptor was derived from a boy between 10 and 17 years old in good health. Material: blood.

As DNA, the CDR3 is TGTGCCAGCAGTGCGACCGGGACTATTAGCACCAATGAGCAGTTCTTC. Protein product: CASSATGTISTNEQFF. The chain is built from TRBV27 and TRBJ2-5, with 7 bases matching TRBD2. The J call may not be correct, given that the DNA end is closer to TRBJ2-1. Germline CDR1 and CDR2: MNHEY and SMNVEV (reference sequence). The CDR3 consists of 16 residues.